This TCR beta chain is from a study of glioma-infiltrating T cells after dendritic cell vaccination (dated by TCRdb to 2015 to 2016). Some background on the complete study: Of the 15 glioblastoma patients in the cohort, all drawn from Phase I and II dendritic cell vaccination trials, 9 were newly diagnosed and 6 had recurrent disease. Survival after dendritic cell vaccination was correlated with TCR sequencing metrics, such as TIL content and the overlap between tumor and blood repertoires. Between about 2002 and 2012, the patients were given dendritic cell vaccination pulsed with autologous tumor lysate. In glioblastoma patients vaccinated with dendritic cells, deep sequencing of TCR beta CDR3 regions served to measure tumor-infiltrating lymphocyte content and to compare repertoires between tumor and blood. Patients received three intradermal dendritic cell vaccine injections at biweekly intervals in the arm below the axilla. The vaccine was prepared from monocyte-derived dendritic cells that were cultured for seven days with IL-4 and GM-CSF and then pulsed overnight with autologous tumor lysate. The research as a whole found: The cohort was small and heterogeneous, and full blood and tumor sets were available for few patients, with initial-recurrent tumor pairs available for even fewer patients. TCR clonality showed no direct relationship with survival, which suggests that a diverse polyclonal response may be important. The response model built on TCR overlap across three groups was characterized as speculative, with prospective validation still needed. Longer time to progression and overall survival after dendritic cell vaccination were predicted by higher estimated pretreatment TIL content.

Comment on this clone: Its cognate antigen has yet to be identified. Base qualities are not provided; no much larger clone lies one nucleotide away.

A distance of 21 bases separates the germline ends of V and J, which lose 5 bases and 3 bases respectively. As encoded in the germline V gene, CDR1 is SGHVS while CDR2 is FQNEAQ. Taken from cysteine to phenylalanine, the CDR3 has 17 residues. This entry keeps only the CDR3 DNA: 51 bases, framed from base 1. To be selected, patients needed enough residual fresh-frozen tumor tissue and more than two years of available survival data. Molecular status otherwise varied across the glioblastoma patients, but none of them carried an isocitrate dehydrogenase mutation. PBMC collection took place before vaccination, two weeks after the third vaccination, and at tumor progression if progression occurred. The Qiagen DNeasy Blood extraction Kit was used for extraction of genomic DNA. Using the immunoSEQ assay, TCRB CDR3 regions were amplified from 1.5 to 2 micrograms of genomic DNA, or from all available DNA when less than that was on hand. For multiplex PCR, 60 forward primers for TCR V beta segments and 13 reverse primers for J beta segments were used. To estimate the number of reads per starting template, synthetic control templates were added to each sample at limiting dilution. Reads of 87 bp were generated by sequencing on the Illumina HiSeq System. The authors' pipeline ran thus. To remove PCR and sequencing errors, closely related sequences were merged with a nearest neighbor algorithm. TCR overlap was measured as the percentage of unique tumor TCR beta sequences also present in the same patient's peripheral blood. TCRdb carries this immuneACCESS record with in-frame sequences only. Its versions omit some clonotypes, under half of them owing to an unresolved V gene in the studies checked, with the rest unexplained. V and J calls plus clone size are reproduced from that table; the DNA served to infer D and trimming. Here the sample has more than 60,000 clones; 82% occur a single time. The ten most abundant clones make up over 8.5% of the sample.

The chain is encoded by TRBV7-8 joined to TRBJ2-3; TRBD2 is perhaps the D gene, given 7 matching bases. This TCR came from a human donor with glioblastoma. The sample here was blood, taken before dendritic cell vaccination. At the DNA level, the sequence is TGTGCCAGCAGCCCCCTATGGGGGGGGGCCGCAACAGATACGCAGTATTTT. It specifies CASSPLWGGAATDTQYF.